The present T cell receptor (beta chain) was sequenced within a study of blood T cell repertoires in COVID-19. Here immunoSEQ multiplex PCR was the method, and the copy in TCRdb shows in-frame clones only, minus some. Of 300,000 or so clones in the sample, around 83% were seen once. This clone has only a few counts. The V end was cut by 3 bases, the J end by 2 bases, with 11 bases between. The CDR3 is 15 residues long. Per germline, CDR1 SGHVS and CDR2 FQNEAQ. This rearrangement joins TRBV7-8 to TRBJ2-1; D gene unclear. Sequenced input: peripheral blood. The source of this sequence is a woman aged 45-65 years with acute or convalescent COVID-19. This CDR3 is CASSLVAVTYNEQFF. The CDR3 DNA is TGTGCCAGCAGCTTGGTAGCCGTAACCTACAATGAGCAGTTCTTC.